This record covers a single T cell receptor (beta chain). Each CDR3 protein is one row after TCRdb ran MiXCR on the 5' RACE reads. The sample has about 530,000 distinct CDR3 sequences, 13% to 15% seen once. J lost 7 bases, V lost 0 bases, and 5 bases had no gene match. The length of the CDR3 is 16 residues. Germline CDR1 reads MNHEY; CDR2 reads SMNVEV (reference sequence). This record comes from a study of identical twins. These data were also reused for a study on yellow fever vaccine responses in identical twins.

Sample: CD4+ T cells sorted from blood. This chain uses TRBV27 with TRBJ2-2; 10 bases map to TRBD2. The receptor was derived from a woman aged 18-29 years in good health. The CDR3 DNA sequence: TGTGCCAGCAGTTTATCTCCTAGCGGGAGAAACGGGGAGCTGTTTTTT. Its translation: CASSLSPSGRNGELFF.